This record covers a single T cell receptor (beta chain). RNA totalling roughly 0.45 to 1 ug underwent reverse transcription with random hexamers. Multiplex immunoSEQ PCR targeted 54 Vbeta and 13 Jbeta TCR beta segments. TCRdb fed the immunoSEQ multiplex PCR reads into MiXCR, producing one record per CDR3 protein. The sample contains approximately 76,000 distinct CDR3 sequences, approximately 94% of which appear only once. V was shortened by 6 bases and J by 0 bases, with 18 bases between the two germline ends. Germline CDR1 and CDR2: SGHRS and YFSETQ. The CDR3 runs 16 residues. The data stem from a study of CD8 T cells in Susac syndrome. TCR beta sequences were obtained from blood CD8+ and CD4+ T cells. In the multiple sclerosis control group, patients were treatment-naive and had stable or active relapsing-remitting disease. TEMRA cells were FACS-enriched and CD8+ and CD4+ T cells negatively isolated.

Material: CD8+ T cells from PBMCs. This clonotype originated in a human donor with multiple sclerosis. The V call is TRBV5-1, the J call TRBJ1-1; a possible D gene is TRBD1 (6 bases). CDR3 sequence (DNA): TGCGCCAGCAAATCCGGGACACCGGTTATGAACACTGAAGCTTTCTTT. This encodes CASKSGTPVMNTEAFF.